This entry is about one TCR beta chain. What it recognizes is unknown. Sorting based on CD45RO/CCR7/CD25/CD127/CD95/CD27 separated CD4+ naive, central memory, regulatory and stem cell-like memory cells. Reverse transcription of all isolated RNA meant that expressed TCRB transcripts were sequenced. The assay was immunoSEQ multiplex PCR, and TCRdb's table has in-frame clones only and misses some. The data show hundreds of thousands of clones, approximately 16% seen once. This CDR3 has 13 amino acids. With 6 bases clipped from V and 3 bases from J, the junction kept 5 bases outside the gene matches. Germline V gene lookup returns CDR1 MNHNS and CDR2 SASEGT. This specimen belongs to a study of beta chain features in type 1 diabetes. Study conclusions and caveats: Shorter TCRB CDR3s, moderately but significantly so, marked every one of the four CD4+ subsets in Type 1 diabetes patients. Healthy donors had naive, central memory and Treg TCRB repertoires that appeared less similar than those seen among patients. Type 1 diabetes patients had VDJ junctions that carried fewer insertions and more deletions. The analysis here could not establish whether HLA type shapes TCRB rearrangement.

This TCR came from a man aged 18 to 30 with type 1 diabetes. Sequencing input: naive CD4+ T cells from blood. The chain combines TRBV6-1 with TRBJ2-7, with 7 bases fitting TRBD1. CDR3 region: CASRRDSLYEQYF. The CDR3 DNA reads TGTGCCAGCAGGAGGGACAGCCTCTACGAGCAGTACTTC.